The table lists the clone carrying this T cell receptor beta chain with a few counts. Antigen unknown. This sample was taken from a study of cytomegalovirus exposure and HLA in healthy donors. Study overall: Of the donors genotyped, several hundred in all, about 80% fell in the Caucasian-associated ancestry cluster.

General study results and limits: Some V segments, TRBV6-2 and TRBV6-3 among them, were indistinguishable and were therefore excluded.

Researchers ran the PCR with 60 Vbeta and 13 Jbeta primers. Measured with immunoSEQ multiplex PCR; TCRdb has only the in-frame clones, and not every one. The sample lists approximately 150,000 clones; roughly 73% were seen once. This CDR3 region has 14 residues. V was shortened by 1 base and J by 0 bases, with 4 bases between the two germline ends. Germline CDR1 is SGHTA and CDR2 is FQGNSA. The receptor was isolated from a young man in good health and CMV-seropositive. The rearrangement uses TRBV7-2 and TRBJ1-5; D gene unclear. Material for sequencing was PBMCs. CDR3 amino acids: CASSLDYSNQPQHF. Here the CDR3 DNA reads TGTGCCAGCAGCTTAGACTATAGCAATCAGCCCCAGCATTTT.